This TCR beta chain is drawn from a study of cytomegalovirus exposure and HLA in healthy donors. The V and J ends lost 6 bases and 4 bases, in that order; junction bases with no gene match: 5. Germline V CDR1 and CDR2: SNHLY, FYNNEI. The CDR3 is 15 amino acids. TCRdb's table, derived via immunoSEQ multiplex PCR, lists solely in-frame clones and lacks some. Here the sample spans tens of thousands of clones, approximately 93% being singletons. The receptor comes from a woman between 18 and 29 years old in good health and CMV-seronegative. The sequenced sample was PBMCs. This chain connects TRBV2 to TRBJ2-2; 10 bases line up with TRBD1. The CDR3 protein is CASRGRTGGTGELFF. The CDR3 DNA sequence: TGTGCCAGCAGGGGCCGGACAGGGGGCACCGGGGAGCTGTTTTTT.